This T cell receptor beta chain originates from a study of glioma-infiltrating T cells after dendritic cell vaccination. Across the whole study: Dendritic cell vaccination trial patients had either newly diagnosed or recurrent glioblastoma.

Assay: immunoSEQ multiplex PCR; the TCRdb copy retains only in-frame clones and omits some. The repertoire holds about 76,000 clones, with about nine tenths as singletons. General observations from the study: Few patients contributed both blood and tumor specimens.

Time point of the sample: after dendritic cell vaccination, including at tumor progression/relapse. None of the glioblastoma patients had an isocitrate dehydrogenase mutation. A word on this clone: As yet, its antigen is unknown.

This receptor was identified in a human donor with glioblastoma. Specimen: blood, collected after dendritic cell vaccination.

CDR3 sequence (DNA): TGCAGCGCAGACGGACTAGCGGGAGGGCCCTCCTACAATGAGCAGTTCTTC. Translation gives CSADGLAGGPSYNEQFF. The gene calls are TRBV29-1 and TRBJ2-1; 15 bases align to TRBD2. V lost 7 bases to trimming and J lost 0 bases; unmatched junction nucleotides: 7. This CDR3 contains 17 residues. The germline gives CDR1 SQVTM, CDR2 ANQGSEA.